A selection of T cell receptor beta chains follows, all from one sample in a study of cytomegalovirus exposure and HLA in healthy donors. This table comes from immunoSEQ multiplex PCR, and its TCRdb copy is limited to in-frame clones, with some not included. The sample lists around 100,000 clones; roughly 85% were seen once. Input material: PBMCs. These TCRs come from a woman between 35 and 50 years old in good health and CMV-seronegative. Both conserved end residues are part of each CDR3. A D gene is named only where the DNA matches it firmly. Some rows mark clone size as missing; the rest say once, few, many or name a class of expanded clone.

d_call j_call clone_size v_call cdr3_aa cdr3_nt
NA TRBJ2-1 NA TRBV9 CASSVAGMDEQFF TGTGCCAGCAGCGTAGCGGGAATGGATGAGCAGTTCTTC
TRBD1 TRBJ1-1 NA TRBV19 CASTQGAGTEAFF TGTGCCAGTACACAGGGGGCGGGCACTGAAGCTTTCTTT
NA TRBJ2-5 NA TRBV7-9 CASSLGRVGETQYF TGTGCCAGCAGCTTAGGCAGGGTGGGAGAGACCCAGTACTTC
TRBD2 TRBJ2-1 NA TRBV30 CAWSVFGRGSGRRGEQFF TGTGCCTGGAGTGTCTTTGGAAGAGGTAGCGGGAGAAGAGGTGAGCAGTTCTTC
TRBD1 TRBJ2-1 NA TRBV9 CASSENRGDNEQFF TGTGCCAGCAGCGAGAACAGGGGAGACAATGAGCAGTTCTTC
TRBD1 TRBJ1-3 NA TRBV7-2 CASSLAGQANSGNTIYF TGTGCCAGCAGCTTAGCGGGACAGGCTAACTCTGGAAACACCATATATTTT
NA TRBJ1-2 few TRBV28 CASQTGGAGDGYTF TGTGCCAGCCAGACGGGGGGCGCGGGGGATGGCTACACCTTC
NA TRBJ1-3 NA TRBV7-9 CASSLASGPGNTIYF TGTGCCAGCAGCTTAGCCTCTGGGCCCGGAAACACCATATATTTT
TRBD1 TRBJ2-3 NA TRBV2 CASKEGTGGANTQYF TGTGCCAGTAAGGAAGGGACAGGGGGCGCCAATACGCAGTATTTT
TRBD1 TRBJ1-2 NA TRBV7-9 CASSLFVTGDGYTF TGTGCCAGCAGCTTGTTCGTTACAGGGGATGGCTACACCTTC
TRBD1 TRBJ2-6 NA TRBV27 CASSQGQGLPGANVLTF TGTGCCAGCAGTCAGGGACAGGGGCTCCCTGGGGCCAACGTCCTGACTTTC
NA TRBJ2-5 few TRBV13 CASSPTSRGFETQYF TGTGCCAGCAGCCCCACCAGCAGGGGATTTGAGACCCAGTACTTC
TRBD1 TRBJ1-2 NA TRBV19 CASSIGQGASQDYGYTF TGTGCCAGTAGTATCGGGCAGGGGGCCTCTCAGGACTATGGCTACACCTTC
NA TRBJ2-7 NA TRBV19 CASSIASDAYEQYF TGTGCCAGTAGTATAGCTAGCGACGCCTACGAGCAGTACTTC
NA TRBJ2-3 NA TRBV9 CASSVDHYSTDTQYF TGTGCCAGCAGCGTAGATCACTATAGCACAGATACGCAGTATTTT
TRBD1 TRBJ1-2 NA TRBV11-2 CASSLPFPGTDGYTF TGTGCCAGCAGCTTACCCTTCCCCGGGACAGATGGCTACACCTTC
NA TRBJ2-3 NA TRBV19 CASSISPNTDTQYF TGTGCCAGTAGTATAAGCCCTAACACAGATACGCAGTATTTT
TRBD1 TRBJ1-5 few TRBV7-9 CASSLWVGQGGQPQHF TGTGCCAGCAGCTTATGGGTTGGACAGGGTGGGCAGCCCCAGCATTTT
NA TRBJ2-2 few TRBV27 CASSLSRQTGELFF TGTGCCAGCAGTTTATCGCGGCAGACCGGGGAGCTGTTTTTT
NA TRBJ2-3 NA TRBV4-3 CASSQQSGGYTQYF TGCGCCAGCAGCCAGCAGAGTGGCGGGTATACGCAGTATTTT
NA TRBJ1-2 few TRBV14 CASSQDLVEGYTF TGTGCCAGCAGCCAAGATTTAGTAGAAGGCTACACCTTC
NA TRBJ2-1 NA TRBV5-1 CASSLVAGADNEQFF TGCGCCAGCAGCTTGGTTGCAGGGGCCGACAATGAGCAGTTCTTC
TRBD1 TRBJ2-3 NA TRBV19 CASSIGQGTDTQYF TGTGCCAGTAGTATAGGACAGGGTACAGATACGCAGTATTTT
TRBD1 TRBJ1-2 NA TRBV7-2 CASSLDDRVITYYGYTF TGTGCCAGCAGCTTAGACGACAGGGTGATAACGTACTATGGCTACACCTTC
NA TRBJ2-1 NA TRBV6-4 CATRRGARHNEQFF TGTGCCACCCGCCGGGGGGCCAGACACAATGAGCAGTTCTTC